This is a list of T cell receptor beta chains from one sample in a study of blood T cell repertoires in COVID-19. Clones were sequenced by immunoSEQ multiplex PCR, and TCRdb holds only the in-frame ones, with some missing. Here the sample spans about 80,000 clones, roughly 80% being singletons. The sample comprised peripheral blood. The source of these receptors is an older man with acute or convalescent COVID-19. Both conserved end residues are trimmed from each CDR3.

V: TRBV11-2; J: TRBJ1-2; CDR3: ASNNILQGATLDYGYT
V: TRBV14; J: TRBJ2-1; CDR3: ASSQGLAGFYNEQF
V: TRBV7-9; J: TRBJ1-4; CDR3: ASSLDRGFEKLF
V: TRBV7-3; J: TRBJ2-1; CDR3: ASSPKTSSVSEQF
V: TRBV30; J: TRBJ1-2; CDR3: AWSVPEVGYT
V: TRBV7-9; J: TRBJ1-2; CDR3: ASSAGTAANYGYT
V: TRBV2; J: TRBJ1-5; CDR3: ASSPRELKPQH
V: TRBV10-3; J: TRBJ1-1; CDR3: AIRWTDDKNTEAF
V: TRBV7-9; J: TRBJ2-7; CDR3: ASSLISYEQY
V: TRBV11-1; J: TRBJ2-3; CDR3: ASSLDPSGDTQY
V: TRBV19; J: TRBJ1-5; CDR3: ASRPQGAGNQPQH
V: TRBV11-3; J: TRBJ1-6; CDR3: ASSSTEGSPLH
V: TRBV7-2; J: TRBJ1-6; CDR3: ASSLGYTDSPLH
V: TRBV6-5; J: TRBJ1-3; CDR3: ASSYSAREPGNTIY
V: TRBV4-1; J: TRBJ1-1; CDR3: ASSPFGQGNTEAF
V: TRBV10-2; J: TRBJ1-1; CDR3: ASSEPPGDRYTEAF
V: TRBV6-1; J: TRBJ2-1; CDR3: ASSAQVTKRGGNEQF
V: TRBV19; J: TRBJ1-1; CDR3: ASSWTDKAF
V: TRBV7-3; J: TRBJ2-1; CDR3: ASSYRLAESNEQF
V: TRBV2; J: TRBJ1-1; CDR3: ASSNRQTGTEAF
V: TRBV7-9; J: TRBJ2-1; CDR3: ASRTSGGLSYNEQF
V: TRBV19; J: TRBJ1-2; CDR3: ASSIGWDYGYT
V: TRBV6-1; J: TRBJ2-7; CDR3: ASSERTEETYEQY
V: TRBV9; J: TRBJ2-3; CDR3: ASSVGLAGGTDTQY
V: TRBV30; J: TRBJ2-5; CDR3: AWSVRRETQY
V: TRBV3-1/TRBV3-2; J: TRBJ1-1; CDR3: ASTLSEGYTEAF
V: TRBV2; J: TRBJ1-1; CDR3: ASIYQGVSEAF
V: TRBV6-6; J: TRBJ1-5; CDR3: ASSHQGSNQPQH
V: TRBV7-9; J: TRBJ1-4; CDR3: ASSPMGQGSREKLF
V: TRBV7-8; J: TRBJ1-2; CDR3: ASSLAMRGDGYT
V: TRBV11-3; J: TRBJ2-1; CDR3: ASSLGAGARSSYNEQF
V: TRBV5-1; J: TRBJ2-3; CDR3: ASWGGAGVDTQY
V: TRBV5-1; J: TRBJ1-6; CDR3: ASSRTQGYNSPLH
V: TRBV7-9; J: TRBJ1-4; CDR3: ASSLVPLGGQFLF
V: TRBV2; J: TRBJ2-7; CDR3: ASSSGDRGYEQY
V: TRBV14; J: TRBJ1-2; CDR3: ASSQLKNTDFNYGYT
V: TRBV7-8; J: TRBJ1-2; CDR3: ASSPDREGYT
V: TRBV5-1; J: TRBJ2-2; CDR3: ASSLTSGAVGELF
V: TRBV30; J: TRBJ1-5; CDR3: AWARGSHQPQH
V: TRBV6-6; J: TRBJ2-7; CDR3: ASSRSDRSYEQY
V: TRBV27; J: TRBJ2-2; CDR3: ASSSGQHNTGELF
V: TRBV19; J: TRBJ2-4; CDR3: ASSLTGAYRNIQY
V: TRBV2; J: TRBJ2-3; CDR3: ASSGGLSTDTQY